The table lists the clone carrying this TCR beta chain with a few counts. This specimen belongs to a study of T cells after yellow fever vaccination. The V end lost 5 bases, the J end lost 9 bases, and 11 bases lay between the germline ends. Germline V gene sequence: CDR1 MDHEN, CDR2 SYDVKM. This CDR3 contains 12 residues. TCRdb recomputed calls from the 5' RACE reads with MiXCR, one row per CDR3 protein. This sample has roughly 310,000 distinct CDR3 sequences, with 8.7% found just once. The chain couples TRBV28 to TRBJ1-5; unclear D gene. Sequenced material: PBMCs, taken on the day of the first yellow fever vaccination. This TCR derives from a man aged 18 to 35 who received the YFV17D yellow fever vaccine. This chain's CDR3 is CASSSGNWPQHF. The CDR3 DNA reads TGTGCCAGCAGTAGTGGGAATTGGCCCCAGCATTTT.